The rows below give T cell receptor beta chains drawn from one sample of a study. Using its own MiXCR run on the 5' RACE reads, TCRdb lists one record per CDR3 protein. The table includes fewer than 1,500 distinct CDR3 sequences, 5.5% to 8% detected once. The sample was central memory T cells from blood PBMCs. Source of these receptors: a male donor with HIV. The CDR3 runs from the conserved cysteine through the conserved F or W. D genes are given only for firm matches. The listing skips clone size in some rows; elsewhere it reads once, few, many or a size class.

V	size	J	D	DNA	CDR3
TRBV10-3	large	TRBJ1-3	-	TGTGCCATCAGTGATCCGAGGGCGGATATCTCTGGAAACACCATATATTTT	CAISDPRADISGNTIYF
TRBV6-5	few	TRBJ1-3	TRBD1	TGTGCCAGCTCACCGGGACAGGGGGCTCTGAACACCATATATTTT	CASSPGQGALNTIYF
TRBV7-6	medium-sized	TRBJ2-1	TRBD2	TGTGCCAGCAGCTTAGTAGCGGGGGGCTCCTACAATGAGCAGTTCTTC	CASSLVAGGSYNEQFF
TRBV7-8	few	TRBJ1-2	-	TGTGCCAGCAGCCCTCGGACGCAGGGGAACTATGGCTACACCTTC	CASSPRTQGNYGYTF
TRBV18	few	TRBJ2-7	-	TGTGCCAGCTCACCGGAAGAGGGGGTGACCTACGAGCAGTACTTC	CASSPEEGVTYEQYF
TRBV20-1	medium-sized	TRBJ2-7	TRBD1	TGCAGTGCTACAAGTCAGAGGGGGCCCTACGAGCAGTACTTC	CSATSQRGPYEQYF
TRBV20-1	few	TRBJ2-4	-	TGCAGTGCTAGACGGGGGCAAAACATTCAGTACTTC	CSARRGQNIQYF
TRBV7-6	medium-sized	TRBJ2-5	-	TGTGCCAGCAGCTCCCGGAACACCCTCCAAGAGACCCAGTACTTC	CASSSRNTLQETQYF
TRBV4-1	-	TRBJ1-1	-	TGCGCCAGCAGCCAGGGACTGTTGAACACTGAAGCTTTCTTT	CASSQGLLNTEAFF
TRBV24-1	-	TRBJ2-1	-	TGTGCCACCAGTGCCGGACTACACTACAATGAGCAGTTCTTC	CATSAGLHYNEQFF
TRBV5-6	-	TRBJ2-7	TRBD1	TGTGCCAGCAGACCCGACAGGGGGAATTCCTACGAGCAGTACTTC	CASRPDRGNSYEQYF
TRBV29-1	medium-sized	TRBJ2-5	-	TGCAGCGCCGCCCCGGGACCCTCCGAGACCCAGTACTTC	CSAAPGPSETQYF
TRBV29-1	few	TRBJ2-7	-	TGCAGCGTTGAAAGAGGGGCAGGGAACGAGCAGTACTTC	CSVERGAGNEQYF
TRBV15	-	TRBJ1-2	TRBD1	TGTGCCACCAGCGGCCGGGACAGGGGGATCTATGGCTACACCTTC	CATSGRDRGIYGYTF
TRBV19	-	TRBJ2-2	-	TGTGCCAGTAATTCCGGACTTAGCGGTACCGGGGAGCTGTTTTTT	CASNSGLSGTGELFF
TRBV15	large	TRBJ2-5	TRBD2	TGTGCCGCCGGGGGGGGCCACGAGACCCAGTACTTC	CAAGGGHETQYF
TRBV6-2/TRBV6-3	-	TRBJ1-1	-	TGTGCCAGCAGTTACAGGGTTCAGCTGAACACTGAAGCTTTCTTT	CASSYRVQLNTEAFF
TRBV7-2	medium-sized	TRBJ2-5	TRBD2	TGTGCCAGCAGCGTCGAGCGGGGGGAACGGGAGACCCAGTACTTC	CASSVERGERETQYF
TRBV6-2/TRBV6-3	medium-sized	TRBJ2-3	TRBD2	TGTGCCAGCCAACTAGCGTTGGGCCCAGATACGCAGTATTTT	CASQLALGPDTQYF
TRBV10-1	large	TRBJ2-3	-	TGCGCCAGCAAGGGACACTACACAGATACGCAGTATTTT	CASKGHYTDTQYF
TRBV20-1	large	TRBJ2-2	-	TGCAGTGCTAGAAGGGGAGGTGGCACCGGGGAGCTGTTTTTT	CSARRGGGTGELFF
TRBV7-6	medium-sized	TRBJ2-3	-	TGTGCCAGCAGCTCCAGAACGCCTAGCACAGATACGCAGTATTTT	CASSSRTPSTDTQYF
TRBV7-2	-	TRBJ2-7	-	TGTGCCAGCAGCTCGTCCGGGACCCTTGAGCAGTACTTC	CASSSSGTLEQYF
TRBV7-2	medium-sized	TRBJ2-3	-	TGTGCCAGCAGCGGCGCCTGGGGGCCAGATACGCAGTATTTT	CASSGAWGPDTQYF
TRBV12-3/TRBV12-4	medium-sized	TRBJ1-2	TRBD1	TGTGCCAGCAGTACAGGGGGTAACGGCGGCTACACCTTC	CASSTGGNGGYTF
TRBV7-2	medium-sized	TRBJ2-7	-	TGTGCCAGCAGCTTAGTAGGGGAGCAGTACTTC	CASSLVGEQYF
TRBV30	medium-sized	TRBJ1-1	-	TGTTCCGGCGGGAGGGAGGGCACTGAAGCTTTCTTT	CSGGREGTEAFF
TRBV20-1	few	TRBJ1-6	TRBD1	TGCAGTGCTAGGAAGGGTCGGACAGGGGGGCCATCACCCCTCCACTTT	CSARKGRTGGPSPLHF
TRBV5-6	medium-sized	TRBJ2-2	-	TGTGCCAGCAGTCCGAGGGACTTTTCCGGGGAGCTGTTTTTT	CASSPRDFSGELFF
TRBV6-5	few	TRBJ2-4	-	TGTGCCAGCAGTTCCAGGGGAGGCAAAAACATTCAGTACTTC	CASSSRGGKNIQYF
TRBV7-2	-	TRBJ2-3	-	TGTGCCAGCACCCGGGACTTCCTCGGAGCAGATACGCAGTATTTT	CASTRDFLGADTQYF
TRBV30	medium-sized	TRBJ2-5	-	TGTGCCTGGAGTGTAGCGGCAGTTACCCAGTACTTC	CAWSVAAVTQYF
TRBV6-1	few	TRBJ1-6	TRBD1	TGTGCCAGCAGTGCACAGGGGCGGAATTCACCCCTCCACTTT	CASSAQGRNSPLHF
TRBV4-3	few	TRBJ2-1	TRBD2	TGCGCCAGCAGCCAAGCCTACCGGGGGGGCCTTAATGAGCAGTTCTTC	CASSQAYRGGLNEQFF
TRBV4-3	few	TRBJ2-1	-	TGCGCCAGCAGCCGGAGGAGGGGGGCAGTATCCTACAATGAGCAGTTCTTC	CASSRRRGAVSYNEQFF
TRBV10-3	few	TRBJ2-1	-	TGTGCCATCAGTGATAAGGGGGACAATGAGCAGTTCTTC	CAISDKGDNEQFF
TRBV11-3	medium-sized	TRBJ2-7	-	TGTGCCAGCAGCTTAGGCTCCGTGTCGGGGGAGCAGTACTTC	CASSLGSVSGEQYF
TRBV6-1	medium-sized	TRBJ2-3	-	TGTGCCAGCAAGTTCCGGACTAGCACAGATACGCAGTATTTT	CASKFRTSTDTQYF
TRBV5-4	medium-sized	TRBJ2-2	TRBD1	TGTGCCAGCAGCCTGGGACAGGCAACATCGAACACCGGGGAGCTGTTTTTT	CASSLGQATSNTGELFF
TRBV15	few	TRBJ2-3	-	TGTGCCACCAGCCTTGGGGGGGCTGGCACAGATACGCAGTATTTT	CATSLGGAGTDTQYF
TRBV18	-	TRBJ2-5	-	TGTGCCAGCTCACCACAGGGCCCGGGGTCAGAGACCCAGTACTTC	CASSPQGPGSETQYF
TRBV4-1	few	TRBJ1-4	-	TGCGCCAGCAGCGGGGGAGGGGGAACAACTAATGAAAAACTGTTTTTT	CASSGGGGTTNEKLFF
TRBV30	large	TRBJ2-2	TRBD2	TGTGCCTGGAGTGTACAGGGACTAGGCACCGGGGAGCTGTTTTTT	CAWSVQGLGTGELFF
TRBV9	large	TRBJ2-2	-	TGTGCCAGCAGCGTAGCTATGTCCGGGGAGCTGTTTTTT	CASSVAMSGELFF
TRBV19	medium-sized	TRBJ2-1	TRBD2	TGTGCCAGTAGTATCCTTACTAGCGGGAGGAACAATGAGCAGTTCTTC	CASSILTSGRNNEQFF
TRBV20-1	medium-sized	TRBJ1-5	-	TGCAGTGCTACGGACCCCAGGCGAGGCAATCAGCCCCAGCATTTT	CSATDPRRGNQPQHF
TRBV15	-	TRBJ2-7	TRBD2	TGTGCCACCAGCAGGCTACGGGAGGGCTACGAGCAGTACTTC	CATSRLREGYEQYF
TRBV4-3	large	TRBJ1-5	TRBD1	TGCGCCAGCAGCCACCAACACAGGGGGGGCAATCAGCCCCAGCATTTT	CASSHQHRGGNQPQHF
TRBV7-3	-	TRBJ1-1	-	TGTGCCAGCAGCTGGAATAACAGGAACACTGAAGCTTTCTTT	CASSWNNRNTEAFF
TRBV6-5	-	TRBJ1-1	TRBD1	TGTGCCAGCAGTTACTACACAGGGGGCAGAACTGAAGCTTTCTTT	CASSYYTGGRTEAFF
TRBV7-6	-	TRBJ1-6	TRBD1	TGTGCCAGCAGCCTCCAGCAGGGGGTAGGTTCACCCCTCCACTTT	CASSLQQGVGSPLHF
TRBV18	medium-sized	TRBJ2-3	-	TGTGCCAGCTCACCACCCGGACAGCCAGATACGCAGTATTTT	CASSPPGQPDTQYF
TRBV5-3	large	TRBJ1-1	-	TGTGCCAGAAGCTTGGAGAACACTGAAGCTTTCTTT	CARSLENTEAFF
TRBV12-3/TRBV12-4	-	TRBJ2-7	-	TGTGCCAGCAAACGATGGGGCAGCGAGGGCGAGCAGTACTTC	CASKRWGSEGEQYF